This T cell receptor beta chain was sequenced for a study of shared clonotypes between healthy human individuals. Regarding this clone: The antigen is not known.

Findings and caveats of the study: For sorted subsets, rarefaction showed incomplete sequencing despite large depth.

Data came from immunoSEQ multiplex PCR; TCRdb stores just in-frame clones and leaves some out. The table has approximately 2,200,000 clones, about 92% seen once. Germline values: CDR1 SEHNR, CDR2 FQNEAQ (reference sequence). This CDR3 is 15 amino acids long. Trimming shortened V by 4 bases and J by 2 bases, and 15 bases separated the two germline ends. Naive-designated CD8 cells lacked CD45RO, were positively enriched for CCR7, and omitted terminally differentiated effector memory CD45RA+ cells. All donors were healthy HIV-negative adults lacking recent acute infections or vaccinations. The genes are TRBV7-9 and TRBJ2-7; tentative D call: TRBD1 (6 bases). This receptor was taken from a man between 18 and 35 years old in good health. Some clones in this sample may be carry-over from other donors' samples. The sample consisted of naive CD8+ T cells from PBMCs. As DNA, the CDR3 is TGTGCCAGCAGCTCGCCCGAGACAGGAGCCTACGAGCAGTACTTC. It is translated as CASSSPETGAYEQYF.